This T cell receptor beta chain is drawn from a study of blood T cell repertoires in COVID-19. The table came from immunoSEQ multiplex PCR; TCRdb's copy has only in-frame clones and leaves some out. The sample comprises 150,000 to 180,000 clones, about three quarters of which are singletons, and around 1.5% rests with the top ten. J lost 6 bases, V lost 5 bases, and 11 bases had no gene match. The CDR3 extends over 15 amino acids. Germline CDR1 reads SGHVS; CDR2 reads FNYEAQ. This sequence originates from a man aged 80 or over with acute or convalescent COVID-19. Sequenced input: peripheral blood. The rearrangement links TRBV7-6 to TRBJ1-1; 8 bases agree with TRBD1. CDR3 amino acids: CASSPDGQGGAEAFF. The CDR3, as DNA: TGTGCCAGCAGCCCCGACGGACAGGGCGGCGCTGAAGCTTTCTTT.